What follows are 30 T cell receptor beta chains derived from one specimen sequenced in a study of T cells in Graves' hyperthyroidism and ophthalmopathy. TCR beta CDR3 regions were amplified from RNA transcripts. First-round RT-PCR of the TCR CDR3 relied on the HTBI primer set. TCRdb analysed the multiplex PCR reads with MiXCR anew, one entry per CDR3 protein. The sample holds 300,000 to 500,000 distinct CDR3 sequences, 11% to 15% seen once. The sequencing sample was made of blood. These receptors were obtained from a man aged 50 to 59 with Graves' ophthalmopathy.

A few counts support this clonotype. The genes are TRBV7-2 and TRBJ2-7; 10 nucleotides agree with TRBD2. Trimming at V came to 5 bases and at J to 2 bases, leaving 6 bases not matched to a gene. The CDR3 has 15 amino acids. The germline CDR1 and CDR2 sequences are SGHTA and FQGNSA. CDR3 sequence reads: CASSQTSGQAYEQYF. CDR3 nucleotides: TGTGCCAGCAGCCAGACTAGCGGGCAAGCCTACGAGCAGTACTTC.

This clonotype was recorded a few times. V is TRBV18 and J is TRBJ2-7; a weak D match, TRBD1 (6 bases). V lost 3 bases and J 2 bases, leaving 17 bases between the germline ends. The CDR3 extends over 16 amino acids. The germline V gene has CDR1 KGHSH and CDR2 LQKENI. The CDR3 protein is CASSPKQGPGTYEQYF. The DNA of the CDR3 is TGTGCCAGCTCACCGAAACAGGGACCGGGAACCTACGAGCAGTACTTC.

The chain employs TRBV11-2 and TRBJ2-1; 13 bases are shared with TRBD2. The CDR3 is made up of 18 amino acids. Germline CDR1 and CDR2: SGHAT and FQNNGV. With 6 bases clipped from V and 3 bases from J, the junction kept 11 bases outside the gene matches. CDR3: CASSSGTSGTGVYNEQFF. The CDR3 nucleotides read TGTGCCAGCAGTTCGGGGACTAGCGGGACCGGAGTCTACAATGAGCAGTTCTTC.

The chain carries TRBV4-1 and TRBJ1-5; weak D call: TRBD1 (5 bases). The CDR3 contains 17 residues. The germline gives CDR1 MGHRA, CDR2 YSYEKL. V was clipped by 3 bases and J by 6 bases, with 21 bases between them. CDR3 nucleotides: TGCGCCAGCAGCCAGGGTCCCATAAAGGGGTCGGCTCAGCCCCAGCATTTT. It encodes CASSQGPIKGSAQPQHF.

This clonotype was observed many times. The chain combines TRBV12-5 with TRBJ1-5; 10 nucleotides match TRBD1. The V and J ends lost 5 bases and 5 bases, in that order; junction bases with no gene match: 3. The CDR3 consists of 14 residues. The germline gives CDR1 LGHNT, CDR2 FRNRAP. CDR3 sequence: CASGPGQGDQPQHF. CDR3 bases: TGTGCTAGTGGTCCTGGACAGGGGGATCAGCCCCAGCATTTT. The full variable domain, in which reference TRBV12-5 and TRBJ1-5 provide the parts outside the CDR3, is DARVTQTPRHKVTEMGQEVTMRCQPILGHNTVFWYRQTMMQGLELLAYFRNRAPLDDSGMPKDRFSAEMPDATLATLKIQPSEPRDSAVYFCASGPGQGDQPQHFGDGTRLSIL.

The chain has TRBV24-1 and TRBJ2-3, with TRBD2 matching 7 bases. Germline-derived CDR1 and CDR2 are KGHDR and SFDVKD. This CDR3 is 15 amino acids long. J gave up 0 bases and V 5 bases, and 4 bases lay outside the gene matches. CDR3 in amino acids: CATSAHSGSTDTQYF. The CDR3 region has the DNA TGTGCCACCAGTGCTCATAGCGGGAGCACAGATACGCAGTATTTT.

The rearrangement links TRBV27 to TRBJ2-1; the match to TRBD1 covers 7 bases. The CDR3 is made up of 15 amino acids. The V and J ends lost 0 bases and 10 bases, in that order; junction bases with no gene match: 9. CDR1 MNHEY and CDR2 SMNVEV come from the germline V gene (reference sequence). CDR3 in DNA: TGTGCCAGCAGTTTATCAGGGGGCGCCGCCTTAGAGCAGTTCTTC. The encoded protein is CASSLSGGAALEQFF.

This clonotype was counted at least ten times. This chain uses TRBV11-2 with TRBJ2-3; D is perhaps TRBD2 (6 bases). V lost 2 bases, J lost 4 bases, and 19 bases lay in between. The CDR3 consists of 17 residues. Germline CDR1 reads SGHAT; CDR2 reads FQNNGV. Written as DNA, the CDR3 is TGTGCCAGCAGCTTACAGGGTCGTGGGAGGACCGCAGATACGCAGTATTTT. Protein: CASSLQGRGRTADTQYF.

This clonotype occurred once. The rearrangement joins TRBV20-1 to TRBJ2-7, with D hard to call. The CDR3 is made up of 12 amino acids. CDR1 and CDR2 (germline): DFQATT, SNEGSKA (reference sequence). The CDR3 coding sequence is TGCAGCTGGTCGCGAAGGGCCGACGAGCAGTACTTC. Translating gives CSWSRRADEQYF.

This clonotype has a count of ten or more. The V gene is TRBV18, the J gene TRBJ2-5, with no clear D. Germline V CDR1 and CDR2: KGHSH, LQKENI. This CDR3 is 13 amino acids long. Trimming cost V 3 bases and J 5 bases, with 10 bases left between them. The CDR3 region is CASSPDQVETQYF. CDR3 DNA: TGTGCCAGCTCACCGGACCAGGTGGAGACCCAGTACTTC.

The sample holds many counts of this clonotype. J is TRBJ2-5 and V is TRBV7-6; 15 nucleotides match TRBD2. The trim removed 4 bases at V and 2 bases at J, leaving 8 bases unmatched. This CDR3 is 18 amino acids long. Germline V gene data show CDR1 as SGHVS and CDR2 as FNYEAQ. DNA of the CDR3: TGTGCCAGCAGCTCGTGGACTAGCGGGAGGGAGCGGCAAGAGACCCAGTACTTC. The encoded protein is CASSSWTSGRERQETQYF.

This clonotype was picked up a small number of times. The chain carries TRBV7-9 and TRBJ1-3; D unclear. Germline CDR1 and CDR2: SEHNR and FQNEAQ (reference sequence). The CDR3 length is 16 residues. With 5 bases removed from V and 0 bases from J, the gap between germline ends came to 14 bases. CDR3 residues: CASSPGPVHSGNTIYF. The CDR3 DNA sequence: TGTGCCAGCAGCCCCGGGCCAGTCCACTCTGGAAACACCATATATTTT.

In its sample, this clonotype was seen a few times. This may be a read error, as it is one base from a much larger clone. The CDR3 nucleotides read TGTGCCAGCAGCCGACGACCTGCAGCGGGAGTGTCCAATGAGCAGTTCTTC. Amino acid sequence: CASSRRPAAGVSNEQFF. V and J are TRBV3-1 and TRBJ2-1; 8 bases align to TRBD2. The CDR3 has 17 amino acids. Trimming removed 4 bases from V and 6 bases from J; junction bases left unmatched: 14. The germline V gene has CDR1 LGHDT and CDR2 YNNKEL (reference sequence).

There are many counts of this clonotype. The V gene is TRBV20-1, the J gene TRBJ1-5; D may be TRBD1 (6 bases). V lost 5 bases and J 7 bases, leaving 21 bases between the germline ends. The CDR3 sequence is 15 residues long. Germline assignment: CDR1 DFQATT and CDR2 SNEGSKA (reference sequence). In DNA form, the CDR3 reads TGCAGTGCTCCAATGGGAGTAGGGGGGATGCAGCCCCAGCATTTT. It yields the protein CSAPMGVGGMQPQHF.

This clonotype showed up many times. The V call is TRBV7-3, the J call TRBJ2-3; a weak D match, TRBD2 (6 bases). CDR3 length equals 15 residues. Germline V gives CDR1 SGHTA, CDR2 FQGTGA. V lost 4 bases to trimming and J lost 4 bases, with 15 bases between them. The DNA for the CDR3 is TGTGCCAGCAGCTCCTCCGGGACTCCAGCAGATACGCAGTATTTT. Residues: CASSSSGTPADTQYF.

This clonotype was seen a few times. A much more abundant neighbour one base away suggests this may be a read error. Since no conserved phenylalanine or tryptophan closes the CDR3, a read error is the likely cause. J is TRBJ2-7 and V is TRBV11-1; maybe TRBD1 (6 bases). CDR3 size: 14 residues. V was clipped by 5 bases and J by 5 bases, with 16 bases between them. Looked up from germline, CDR1 is SGHAT and CDR2 is FQDESV (reference sequence). This chain's CDR3 is CASSPPRGPHEQYL. The CDR3 DNA sequence: TGTGCCAGCAGCCCTCCCAGGGGACCCCACGAGCAGTACCTC.

This clonotype was recorded a few times. The V call is TRBV12-3 or TRBV12-4, the J call TRBJ1-2; D uncertain. The V and J ends lost 8 bases and 9 bases respectively, with 10 bases between them. The CDR3 is 10 amino acids. For the CDR3, the DNA is TGTGCCAGCCGAGCTAGCTGCTACACCTTC. Its protein is CASRASCYTF.

In its sample, this clonotype was seen a few times. This chain connects TRBV6-5 to TRBJ1-1, with D unclear. Germline-derived CDR1 and CDR2 are MNHEY and SVGAGI. The CDR3 is 12 amino acids. Trimming removed 8 bases at V and 4 bases at J, with 11 bases between. CDR3 in amino acids: CASGNFGTEAFF. In DNA form, the CDR3 reads TGTGCCAGCGGCAACTTTGGCACTGAAGCTTTCTTT.

This clonotype was counted at least ten times. The gene calls are TRBV28 and TRBJ2-1; D remains unclear. In germline, CDR1 is MDHEN, CDR2 SYDVKM. Trimming removed 4 bases from V and 1 base from J, with 8 bases in between. This CDR3 is built from 14 residues. CDR3 bases: TGTGCCAGCAGTTGGGCCGATTCCTACAATGAGCAGTTCTTC. It codes for CASSWADSYNEQFF.

This clonotype was picked up many times. This chain joins TRBV20-1 and TRBJ2-1, with no clear D. In germline, CDR1 is DFQATT, CDR2 SNEGSKA (reference sequence). The CDR3 consists of 17 residues. V was pared by 1 base and J by 6 bases, with 22 bases between. CDR3 bases: TGCAGTGCTAGAGTTCCCCTCGGAGCAATGTCGGGCAATGAGCAGTTCTTC. Translating it yields CSARVPLGAMSGNEQFF.

V usage is TRBV18 and J usage is TRBJ1-1; 9 nucleotides agree with TRBD1. The CDR3 is 14 residues long. Trimming took 3 bases from V and 6 from J; bases not matched to a gene: 5. Germline CDR1 reads KGHSH; CDR2 reads LQKENI. This chain's CDR3 is CASSPGTGTPEAFF. In DNA, the CDR3 is TGTGCCAGCTCACCCGGGACAGGGACCCCTGAAGCTTTCTTT.

This clonotype has ten or more counts. This chain joins TRBV13 and TRBJ2-7; D may be TRBD2 (5 bases). V was pared by 10 bases and J by 0 bases, with 13 bases between. CDR1 and CDR2 (germline): PRHDT, FYEKMQ (reference sequence). The CDR3 is 13 amino acids. Here the CDR3 reads CATTLGSSYEQYF. In DNA form, the CDR3 reads TGTGCCACCACCTTGGGGAGCTCCTACGAGCAGTACTTC.

This clonotype was observed at least ten times. V is TRBV7-9 and J is TRBJ2-7; possible D gene TRBD2, 6 bases. CDR3 length: 15 amino acids. CDR1 SEHNR and CDR2 FQNEAQ come from the germline V gene (reference sequence). Trimming removed 2 bases at V and 6 bases at J, with 17 bases between. CDR3 region: CASSLLGSPRGEQYF. As DNA, the CDR3 is TGTGCCAGCAGCTTACTCGGGAGTCCCCGAGGCGAGCAGTACTTC. Filled out from reference TRBV7-9 and TRBJ2-7, the complete variable domain reads DTGVSQNPRHKITKRGQNVTFRCDPISEHNRLYWYRQTLGQGPEFLTYFQNEAQLEKSRLLSDRFSAERPKGSFSTLEIQRTEQGDSAMYLCASSLLGSPRGEQYFGPGTRLTVT.

At least ten counts were recorded for this clonotype. Here the CDR3 reads CASSAMASGVGVAYEQYF. The CDR3 region has the DNA TGTGCCAGCAGTGCAATGGCTAGCGGGGTTGGGGTCGCCTACGAGCAGTACTTC. The chain recombines TRBV6-1 with TRBJ2-7; 9 bases are a match to TRBD2. The junction had 15 bases not matched to a gene; V was cut back by 4 bases and J by 2 bases. The V gene's germline CDR1 is MNHNS and CDR2 SASEGT. CDR3 length: 18 amino acids.

In this sample, this clonotype turned up many times. V is TRBV2 and J is TRBJ2-3; 11 bases agree with TRBD1. Unmatched junction bases numbered 9, after V lost 9 bases and J lost 1 base. This CDR3 has 16 residues. Germline loops: CDR1 SNHLY, CDR2 FYNNEI. In DNA form, the CDR3 reads TGTGCCAGGACACGGGACAGGGGGATAGGCACAGATACGCAGTATTTT. Translation: CARTRDRGIGTDTQYF.

This clonotype came up a few times. The chain employs TRBV20-1 and TRBJ2-7, with TRBD2 matching 10 bases. V shed 1 base and J 2 bases; nucleotides not matched to a gene: 5. Looked up from germline, CDR1 is DFQATT and CDR2 is SNEGSKA (reference sequence). The CDR3 loop spans 15 amino acids. CDR3 residues: CSARGSGTSAYEQYF. CDR3 coding DNA: TGCAGTGCTAGAGGATCCGGGACTAGCGCCTACGAGCAGTACTTC.

This clonotype was seen at least ten times. V gene TRBV13 combines with J gene TRBJ2-3, with 11 bases that match TRBD2. The V gene's germline CDR1 is PRHDT and CDR2 FYEKMQ (reference sequence). The CDR3 sequence is 17 residues long. The V segment lost 4 bases and the J segment 5 bases; nucleotides outside the gene matches: 11. The CDR3 nucleotides read TGTGCCAGCAGCTACCGCCGGACTAGCGGGCAGGTAGATACGCAGTATTTT. Its translation: CASSYRRTSGQVDTQYF.

This clonotype has more than one count but fewer than ten. This rearrangement joins TRBV10-3 to TRBJ1-5, with a weak D call TRBD1 (5 bases). Germline-derived CDR1 and CDR2 are ENHRY and SYGVKD. Trimming took 0 bases from V and 1 from J, leaving 10 bases between them. This CDR3 has 16 amino acids. The CDR3 sequence is CAISESLGTSNQPQHF. As DNA, the CDR3 is TGTGCCATCAGTGAGTCGTTGGGGACCAGCAATCAGCCCCAGCATTTT.

The sample holds many counts of this clonotype. The chain joins TRBV28 to TRBJ2-7, with D tentatively TRBD2 (6 bases). The germline gives CDR1 MDHEN, CDR2 SYDVKM. This CDR3 comprises 14 residues. Trimming cost V 8 bases and J 2 bases, with 16 bases left between them. The CDR3 DNA follows: TGTGCCAGCTCTAAGCGGGTCCCTCCCTACGAGCAGTACTTC. Translation gives CASSKRVPPYEQYF.

This clonotype was detected many times. The V call is TRBV14, the J call TRBJ1-2, with unresolved D. Trimming removed 0 bases at V and 7 bases at J, with 12 bases between. This CDR3 spans 14 amino acids. Germline V gene data show CDR1 as SGHDN and CDR2 as FVKESK. The CDR3 protein is CASSQDWQVSGYTF. The CDR3 coding sequence is TGTGCCAGCAGCCAAGACTGGCAGGTCTCTGGCTACACCTTC.